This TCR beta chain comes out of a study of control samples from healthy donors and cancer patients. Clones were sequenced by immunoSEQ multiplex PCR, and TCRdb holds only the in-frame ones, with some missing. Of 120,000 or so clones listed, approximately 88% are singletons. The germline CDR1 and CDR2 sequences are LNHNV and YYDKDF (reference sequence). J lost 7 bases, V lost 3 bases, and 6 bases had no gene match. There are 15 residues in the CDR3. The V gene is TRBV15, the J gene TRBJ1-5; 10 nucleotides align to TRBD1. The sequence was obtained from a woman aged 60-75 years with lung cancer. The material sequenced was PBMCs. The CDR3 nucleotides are TGTGCCACCAGCAGCCCCGGACAGGGGGGACAGCCCCAGCATTTT. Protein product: CATSSPGQGGQPQHF.